The present entry profiles one T cell receptor beta chain with its context. The authors' processing: It was from reference gene primer amplification that nucleated cell counts were estimated. Repertoires were generated with immunoSEQ multiplex PCR, while TCRdb's copy carries only in-frame clones and drops some. That table is the source of V, J and clone size, and D and trimming were worked out from the DNA. The table includes about 200,000 clones, roughly 88% detected once. This entry comes from a study of blood T cell repertoires in COVID-19. The CDR3 runs 15 residues. The sequencing input was peripheral blood. This rearrangement joins TRBV21-1 to TRBJ1-5; the table's D call of TRBD1 was not tested on the DNA. TRBV21-1 is annotated as a pseudogene. The sequence was obtained from a middle-aged woman who had recovered from COVID-19. In DNA, the CDR3 is TGTGCCAGCAGCAAGAGTTGGGGGCCGAATCAGCCCCAGCATTTT. This codes for CASSKSWGPNQPQHF.